This section outlines one T cell receptor beta chain sequence together with its context. The CDR3 is made up of 13 amino acids. V was pared by 3 bases and J by 6 bases, with 12 bases between. Per germline, CDR1 LGHNA and CDR2 YNFKEQ. This sample is part of a study of shared T cell receptors in the human thymus. Sequencing was performed with immunoSEQ multiplex PCR; in TCRdb, only in-frame clones are kept and a portion is missing. The sample lists hundreds of thousands of clones, approximately 90% seen once, with about 0.01% in the top ten. These data also featured in a second study, about human thymus T cells. That investigation notes: Resections that were taken during corrective heart surgery supplied the thymus tissue. Seemingly biased V and J gene usage marked thymic and blood repertoires. What related research reported was that thymic repertoires overlapped highly among unrelated individuals.

The sequenced material came from thymocytes. This TCR was sampled from a boy under three years old with a congenital heart defect. The rearrangement joins TRBV4-2 to TRBJ2-7; maybe TRBD2 (6 bases). For the CDR3, the DNA is TGTGCCAGCAGCCACCATAGGGACTCCGAGCAGTACTTC. It is translated as CASSHHRDSEQYF.